This T cell receptor (beta chain) emerged from a study of T cell changes during pregnancy in multiple sclerosis. The CDR3 sequence is 14 residues long. Germline V gives CDR1 MNHEY, CDR2 SMNVEV (reference sequence). Trimming took off 8 bases at V and 4 bases at J, with 12 bases between the two ends. Sequenced by immunoSEQ multiplex PCR; TCRdb stores in-frame clones only, minus some. This sample carries roughly 41,000 clones, 85% to 90% of them seen once, and the ten largest clones take less than 9%. The sequences come from CD8+ T cells from peripheral blood mononuclear cells, collected in the third trimester of pregnancy. This chain connects TRBV27 to TRBJ1-6, with D tentatively TRBD1 (6 bases). This TCR came from a female donor with multiple sclerosis, enrolled in a pregnancy study. The CDR3 here is CASSRTDYNSPLHF. CDR3 in DNA: TGTGCCAGCTCTCGGACAGATTATAATTCACCCCTCCACTTT.